This T cell receptor beta chain was found in a study of T cells after yellow fever vaccination. CDR3 length equals 14 residues. V was pared by 4 bases and J by 4 bases, with 13 bases between. In germline, CDR1 is MNHNY, CDR2 SVGAGI (reference sequence). Using its own MiXCR run on the 5' RACE reads, TCRdb lists one record per CDR3 protein. The sample holds some 390,000 distinct CDR3 sequences; around 20% are singletons and the top ten take roughly a sixth. Whole-study findings and limits: Boosting was followed by the reappearance of most primary-vaccination clones (approximately 95% CD4, around 86% CD8).

This clonotype has only one observation. Its antigen remains unknown. The sequence was collected from a man aged 18 to 29 who received the YFV17D yellow fever vaccine. The input for sequencing was PBMCs, taken before the yellow fever booster vaccination. The rearrangement uses TRBV6-6 and TRBJ1-2, with a possible D match to TRBD1 (6 bases). The CDR3: CASSFYREFYGYTF. The CDR3 DNA is TGTGCCAGCAGTTTCTACAGGGAATTCTATGGCTACACCTTC.